These T cell receptor beta chains were read from a single sample in a study of OX40 agonist ivuxolimab in advanced cancers. TCRdb's table, derived via immunoSEQ multiplex PCR, lists solely in-frame clones and lacks some. Of about 58,000 clones detected, around four fifths appear once; the ten largest clones hold over 0.7%. The sequencing used CD4+ or CD8+ T cells sorted from blood, collected in a trial of the OX40 agonist ivuxolimab. All receptors derive from an adult with an advanced solid tumor such as melanoma, head and neck, liver or kidney cancer. Both conserved end residues are part of each CDR3. Each record gives: J gene, clone size, V gene, D gene, CDR3 protein, CDR3 DNA. The D gene is left open where the match is weak. Clone size is given for some rows only: seen once, a few or many times, or a class if the clone is expanded.

j_gene: TRBJ1-2; abundance: NA; v_gene: TRBV5-1; d_gene: NA; CDR3aa: CASSQRLSRINYGYTF; CDR3nt: TGCGCCAGCAGCCAACGACTGAGCCGTATTAACTATGGCTACACCTTC
j_gene: TRBJ1-2; abundance: NA; v_gene: TRBV28; d_gene: TRBD1; CDR3aa: CASSYTGGNYGYTF; CDR3nt: TGTGCCAGCAGCTATACAGGGGGCAACTATGGCTACACCTTC
j_gene: TRBJ1-3; abundance: once; v_gene: TRBV10-2; d_gene: NA; CDR3aa: CASSENSSGNTIYF; CDR3nt: TGCGCCAGCAGTGAGAACAGCTCTGGAAACACCATATATTTT
j_gene: TRBJ2-4; abundance: NA; v_gene: TRBV9; d_gene: NA; CDR3aa: CASSVAPGEKNIQYF; CDR3nt: TGTGCCAGCAGCGTAGCTCCCGGGGAGAAAAACATTCAGTACTTC
j_gene: TRBJ2-7; abundance: NA; v_gene: TRBV6-5; d_gene: NA; CDR3aa: CASTDSYYEQYF; CDR3nt: TGTGCCAGCACGGACAGTTACTACGAGCAGTACTTC
j_gene: TRBJ2-4; abundance: NA; v_gene: TRBV6-5; d_gene: NA; CDR3aa: CASKGGKNIQYF; CDR3nt: TGTGCCAGCAAAGGGGGAAAAAACATTCAGTACTTC
j_gene: TRBJ2-1; abundance: NA; v_gene: TRBV18; d_gene: TRBD2; CDR3aa: CASSALAGEYNEQFF; CDR3nt: TGTGCCAGCTCAGCCCTAGCGGGGGAGTACAATGAGCAGTTCTTC
j_gene: TRBJ2-7; abundance: NA; v_gene: TRBV27; d_gene: TRBD1; CDR3aa: CASSRDRVISYEQYF; CDR3nt: TGTGCCAGCAGTCGCGACAGGGTGATCTCCTACGAGCAGTACTTC
j_gene: TRBJ1-6; abundance: NA; v_gene: TRBV7-2; d_gene: NA; CDR3aa: CASSQFGDNSPLHF; CDR3nt: TGTGCCAGCAGCCAGTTTGGGGATAATTCACCCCTCCACTTT
j_gene: TRBJ2-1; abundance: NA; v_gene: TRBV5-4; d_gene: TRBD2; CDR3aa: CASSLASGGANEQFF; CDR3nt: TGTGCCAGCAGCTTGGCGAGCGGGGGGGCCAATGAGCAGTTCTTC
j_gene: TRBJ1-3; abundance: NA; v_gene: TRBV15; d_gene: NA; CDR3aa: CATSRDSRQAAEYF; CDR3nt: TGTGCCACCAGCAGAGATAGCAGACAGGCGGCCGAATATTTT
j_gene: TRBJ2-5; abundance: NA; v_gene: TRBV27; d_gene: NA; CDR3aa: CASSFVETQYF; CDR3nt: TGTGCCAGCAGTTTTGTAGAGACCCAGTACTTC
j_gene: TRBJ2-3; abundance: NA; v_gene: TRBV11-2; d_gene: TRBD1; CDR3aa: CASSLEGTATDTQYF; CDR3nt: TGTGCCAGCAGCTTAGAAGGGACAGCCACAGATACGCAGTATTTT
j_gene: TRBJ1-1; abundance: NA; v_gene: TRBV19; d_gene: NA; CDR3aa: CATSRGARTEAFF; CDR3nt: TGTGCCACCTCTAGGGGGGCACGGACTGAAGCTTTCTTT
j_gene: TRBJ1-2; abundance: once; v_gene: TRBV6-5; d_gene: NA; CDR3aa: CASSVGQSYGYTF; CDR3nt: TGTGCCAGCAGCGTCGGACAAAGCTATGGCTACACCTTC
j_gene: TRBJ1-5; abundance: once; v_gene: TRBV5-1; d_gene: NA; CDR3aa: CASPEGGGRNQPQHF; CDR3nt: TGCGCCAGCCCCGAGGGAGGTGGGAGAAACCAGCCCCAGCATTTT
j_gene: TRBJ1-5; abundance: NA; v_gene: TRBV2; d_gene: NA; CDR3aa: CASRRRWGDSNQPQHF; CDR3nt: TGTGCCAGCAGGCGCAGATGGGGAGATAGCAATCAGCCCCAGCATTTT
j_gene: TRBJ2-7; abundance: NA; v_gene: TRBV5-1; d_gene: NA; CDR3aa: CASSLTDSQNYEQYF; CDR3nt: TGCGCCAGCAGCCTGACGGACTCCCAAAACTACGAGCAGTACTTC
j_gene: TRBJ1-2; abundance: NA; v_gene: TRBV20-1; d_gene: NA; CDR3aa: CSATAGGYTF; CDR3nt: TGCAGTGCTACCGCTGGTGGCTACACCTTC
j_gene: TRBJ1-2; abundance: NA; v_gene: TRBV4-1; d_gene: NA; CDR3aa: CASSQDRTFRYTF; CDR3nt: TGCGCCAGCAGCCAAGATAGGACTTTTCGCTACACCTTC
j_gene: TRBJ2-7; abundance: NA; v_gene: TRBV11-2; d_gene: NA; CDR3aa: CASSSTPASTYEQYF; CDR3nt: TGTGCCAGCAGCTCTACTCCAGCGTCGACCTACGAGCAGTACTTC
j_gene: TRBJ1-2; abundance: NA; v_gene: TRBV6-5; d_gene: NA; CDR3aa: CASSNQGISGYTF; CDR3nt: TGTGCCAGCAGCAATCAGGGAATATCTGGCTACACCTTC
j_gene: TRBJ2-6; abundance: NA; v_gene: TRBV19; d_gene: TRBD1; CDR3aa: CASSTPQGIGSGANVLTF; CDR3nt: TGTGCCAGTAGCACCCCACAGGGGATAGGCTCTGGGGCCAACGTCCTGACTTTC
j_gene: TRBJ2-7; abundance: NA; v_gene: TRBV19; d_gene: NA; CDR3aa: CASSMVGVVDYEQYF; CDR3nt: TGTGCCAGTAGTATGGTAGGGGTTGTAGACTACGAGCAGTACTTC
j_gene: TRBJ2-2; abundance: NA; v_gene: TRBV19; d_gene: TRBD2; CDR3aa: CASRGAGGPNTGELFF; CDR3nt: TGTGCCAGTCGGGGAGCGGGGGGGCCGAACACCGGGGAGCTGTTTTTT
j_gene: TRBJ2-7; abundance: NA; v_gene: TRBV5-1; d_gene: TRBD1; CDR3aa: CASSLFLGQGADEQYF; CDR3nt: TGCGCCAGCAGCTTGTTTTTAGGGCAGGGGGCTGACGAGCAGTACTTC
j_gene: TRBJ2-5; abundance: NA; v_gene: TRBV11-2; d_gene: NA; CDR3aa: CASSLEQRGLETQYF; CDR3nt: TGTGCCAGCAGCTTAGAACAGAGGGGCCTGGAGACCCAGTACTTC
j_gene: TRBJ1-5; abundance: NA; v_gene: TRBV7-9; d_gene: NA; CDR3aa: CASSDGGGGYQPQHF; CDR3nt: TGTGCCAGCAGCGATGGGGGTGGGGGCTATCAGCCCCAGCATTTT
j_gene: TRBJ1-2; abundance: NA; v_gene: TRBV5-1; d_gene: NA; CDR3aa: CASSLPGPGYGYTF; CDR3nt: TGCGCCAGCAGCTTGCCGGGGCCCGGCTATGGCTACACCTTC
j_gene: TRBJ2-3; abundance: NA; v_gene: TRBV7-9; d_gene: TRBD2; CDR3aa: CASSIQSGGPEDTQYF; CDR3nt: TGTGCCAGCAGCATCCAGAGCGGGGGGCCCGAAGATACGCAGTATTTT
j_gene: TRBJ2-1; abundance: NA; v_gene: TRBV7-9; d_gene: NA; CDR3aa: CASSLERRRGNYNEQFF; CDR3nt: TGTGCCAGCAGCTTAGAGCGGCGGCGCGGGAACTACAATGAGCAGTTCTTC
j_gene: TRBJ2-5; abundance: NA; v_gene: TRBV5-6; d_gene: NA; CDR3aa: CASSLAGPETQYF; CDR3nt: TGTGCCAGCAGCTTGGCAGGGCCAGAGACCCAGTACTTC
j_gene: TRBJ1-6; abundance: NA; v_gene: TRBV28; d_gene: NA; CDR3aa: CASSSSPSSYNSPLHF; CDR3nt: TGTGCCAGCAGTTCCTCCCCAAGCTCCTATAATTCACCCCTCCACTTT
j_gene: TRBJ2-1; abundance: NA; v_gene: TRBV5-1; d_gene: TRBD2; CDR3aa: CASSLWGREGDEQFF; CDR3nt: TGCGCCAGCAGCTTGTGGGGCAGGGAGGGCGATGAGCAGTTCTTC
j_gene: TRBJ1-2; abundance: once; v_gene: TRBV5-4; d_gene: NA; CDR3aa: CASSLVGAGYTF; CDR3nt: TGTGCCAGCAGCTTGGTGGGGGCTGGCTACACCTTC
j_gene: TRBJ1-1; abundance: NA; v_gene: TRBV6-1; d_gene: TRBD1; CDR3aa: CASSRQGHTEAFF; CDR3nt: TGTGCCAGCAGTCGACAGGGGCACACTGAAGCTTTCTTT
j_gene: TRBJ2-7; abundance: NA; v_gene: TRBV20-1; d_gene: NA; CDR3aa: CSAQQGNEQYF; CDR3nt: TGCAGTGCCCAACAGGGCAACGAGCAGTACTTC
j_gene: TRBJ2-2; abundance: NA; v_gene: TRBV10-2; d_gene: TRBD2; CDR3aa: CASRREAGELFF; CDR3nt: TGCGCCAGCAGACGGGAGGCCGGGGAGCTGTTTTTT
j_gene: TRBJ2-5; abundance: NA; v_gene: TRBV5-6; d_gene: NA; CDR3aa: CASSALSGTGETQYF; CDR3nt: TGTGCCAGCAGCGCCCTCTCAGGTACGGGAGAGACCCAGTACTTC
j_gene: TRBJ1-5; abundance: NA; v_gene: TRBV27; d_gene: NA; CDR3aa: CASSLRWQEAQPQHF; CDR3nt: TGTGCCAGCAGTTTACGCTGGCAGGAGGCCCAGCCCCAGCATTTT
j_gene: TRBJ1-2; abundance: NA; v_gene: TRBV6-5; d_gene: NA; CDR3aa: CASSNLGNYGYTF; CDR3nt: TGTGCGAGCAGTAACCTGGGTAACTATGGCTACACCTTC
j_gene: TRBJ2-3; abundance: NA; v_gene: TRBV5-8; d_gene: NA; CDR3aa: CASNLGTSTDTQYF; CDR3nt: TGTGCCAGCAACCTCGGGACTAGCACAGATACGCAGTATTTT
j_gene: TRBJ2-1; abundance: NA; v_gene: TRBV9; d_gene: NA; CDR3aa: CASSVGGTDAYNEQFF; CDR3nt: TGTGCCAGCAGCGTTGGCGGGACAGATGCCTACAATGAGCAGTTCTTC
j_gene: TRBJ2-3; abundance: few; v_gene: TRBV7-6; d_gene: TRBD2; CDR3aa: CASSLEAGGPGTQYF; CDR3nt: TGTGCCAGCAGCTTAGAGGCGGGGGGGCCTGGTACGCAGTATTTT
j_gene: TRBJ1-2; abundance: NA; v_gene: TRBV19; d_gene: NA; CDR3aa: CASSRRGASNYGYTF; CDR3nt: TGTGCCAGTAGTCGTCGAGGGGCCTCTAACTATGGCTACACCTTC
j_gene: TRBJ2-7; abundance: NA; v_gene: TRBV6-1; d_gene: TRBD1; CDR3aa: CASSEQVGGSAYEQYF; CDR3nt: TGTGCCAGCAGTGAACAAGTAGGGGGCTCGGCCTACGAGCAGTACTTC
j_gene: TRBJ2-7; abundance: NA; v_gene: TRBV5-4; d_gene: NA; CDR3aa: CASRIPGGLSSYEQYF; CDR3nt: TGTGCCAGCAGGATCCCTGGGGGGCTTAGCTCCTACGAGCAGTACTTC